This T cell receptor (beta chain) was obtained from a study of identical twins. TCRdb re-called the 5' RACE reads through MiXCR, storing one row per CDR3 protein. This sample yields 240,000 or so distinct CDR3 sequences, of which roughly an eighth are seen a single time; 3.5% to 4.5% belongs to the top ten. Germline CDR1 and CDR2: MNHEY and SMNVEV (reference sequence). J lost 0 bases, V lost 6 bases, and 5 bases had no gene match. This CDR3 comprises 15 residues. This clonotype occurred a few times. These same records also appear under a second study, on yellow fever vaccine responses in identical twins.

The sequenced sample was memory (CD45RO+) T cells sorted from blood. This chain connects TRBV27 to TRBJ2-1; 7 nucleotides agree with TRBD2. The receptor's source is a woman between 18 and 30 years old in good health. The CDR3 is CASSAGDLSYNEQFF. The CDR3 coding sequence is TGTGCCAGCAGCGCGGGGGACCTCTCCTACAATGAGCAGTTCTTC.